A selection of T cell receptor beta chains follows, all from one sample in a study of siplizumab effects on memory and regulatory T cells. The assay was immunoSEQ multiplex PCR, and TCRdb's table has in-frame clones only and misses some. The sample lists about 52,000 clones, 95% to 97% occurring once. The specimen sequenced was naive CD4+ T cells sorted from blood. Receptors originate from a human donor in good health. Each CDR3 is given with its conserved first and last residue. The D gene is left open where the match is weak. Size values are once, few and many counts, or a class for expanded clones, and some rows have none.

size | D | J | V | DNA | CDR3
- | - | TRBJ1-3 | TRBV19 | TGTGCCAGTAGCGGCAGGGAGAGCTCTGGAAACACCATATATTTT | CASSGRESSGNTIYF
- | - | TRBJ1-4 | TRBV18 | TGTGCCAGCTCACGACAGCTGGAAGAAAAACTGTTTTTT | CASSRQLEEKLFF
- | - | TRBJ1-2 | TRBV6-1 | TGTGCCAGCAGTTCCACAGGGAACTATGGCTACACCTTC | CASSSTGNYGYTF
once | TRBD2 | TRBJ2-5 | TRBV6-5 | TGTGCCAGCAGTTACTCGCTAGCGGGAAGCCAAGAGACCCAGTACTTC | CASSYSLAGSQETQYF
- | - | TRBJ1-1 | TRBV28 | TGTGCCAGCAGTTTATTGGCGGACACTGAAGCTTTCTTT | CASSLLADTEAFF
- | - | TRBJ1-3 | TRBV18 | TGTGCCAGCTCGCCCAAAGATCCCAACTCTGGAAACACCATATATTTT | CASSPKDPNSGNTIYF
- | - | TRBJ1-1 | TRBV12-5 | TGTGCTAGTGGTTTGGATAGCACTGAAGCTTTCTTT | CASGLDSTEAFF
- | TRBD2 | TRBJ2-1 | TRBV2 | TGTGCCAGCAGCAAGCTAGCGGGAATCAGAGAAAGCTCCTACAATGAGCAGTTCTTC | CASSKLAGIRESSYNEQFF
- | TRBD2 | TRBJ2-7 | TRBV5-1 | TGCGCCAGCAGCCTAGACGGGACTACACCCTACGAGCAGTACTTC | CASSLDGTTPYEQYF
- | - | TRBJ2-1 | TRBV10-2 | TGCGCCAGCAGTGAGTCGATCGGCCCGTACAATGAGCAGTTCTTC | CASSESIGPYNEQFF
- | - | TRBJ2-7 | TRBV28 | TGTGCCAGCAGTTTATTGGGAGGCCTGAAAATAACCTACGAGCAGTACTTC | CASSLLGGLKITYEQYF
- | - | TRBJ1-1 | TRBV6-5 | TGTGCCAGCAGTTATCGCCGGGACTGGGAGCCTGAAGCTTTCTTT | CASSYRRDWEPEAFF
- | TRBD2 | TRBJ2-7 | TRBV9 | TGTGCCAGCAGCGGAGCTGGACTAGCGGGAGTAGGCGAGCAGTACTTC | CASSGAGLAGVGEQYF
- | TRBD1 | TRBJ2-6 | TRBV28 | TGTGCCATACAGGGGGCGCTTGGGGCCAACGTCCTGACTTTC | CAIQGALGANVLTF
- | - | TRBJ2-3 | TRBV27 | TGTGCCAGCAGTCCCGGGCTAGCTGAAATTAGCACAGATACGCAGTATTTT | CASSPGLAEISTDTQYF
- | - | TRBJ2-1 | TRBV10-1 | TGCGCCAGCAGTGAGGGACAGACCTACAATGAGCAGTTCTTC | CASSEGQTYNEQFF
once | - | TRBJ1-6 | TRBV27 | TGTGCCAGCAGTTTAAATCCAGAGAATTCACCCCTCCACTTT | CASSLNPENSPLHF
- | - | TRBJ2-5 | TRBV18 | TGTGCCAGCTCACAGGGGTCTTTCCAAGAGACCCAGTACTTC | CASSQGSFQETQYF
- | TRBD2 | TRBJ2-1 | TRBV6-1 | TGTGCCAGCAGAAGGACTAGCGGGAGTTCGGAGTTCTTC | CASRRTSGSSEFF
- | TRBD2 | TRBJ2-1 | TRBV29-1 | TGCAGCGTTGCGGTAGCTGGACTAGCGTCCCTGAGCTCCTACAATGAGCAGTTCTTC | CSVAVAGLASLSSYNEQFF
- | - | TRBJ2-2 | TRBV19 | TGTGCCAGTAGTATAATGAACACCGGGGAGCTGTTTTTT | CASSIMNTGELFF
- | - | TRBJ2-3 | TRBV18 | TGTGCCAGCTCACTCCTCGGGGGCGCAGATACGCAGTATTTT | CASSLLGGADTQYF
- | - | TRBJ1-1 | TRBV18 | TGTGCCAGCTCACTGGGGTCTAGCCTCATGAACACTGAAGCTTTCTTT | CASSLGSSLMNTEAFF
- | - | TRBJ1-1 | TRBV19 | TGTGCCAGTAGTAGACAGGTTGAAGCTTTCTTT | CASSRQVEAFF
- | TRBD2 | TRBJ2-1 | TRBV6-4 | TGTGCCAGCAGTGACGGGACTAGCGGGAGGGCTAGGAACAATGAGCAGTTCTTC | CASSDGTSGRARNNEQFF
- | TRBD1 | TRBJ1-5 | TRBV19 | TGTGCCAGTAGTTTCGCAGGGGGTCAGCCCCAGCATTTT | CASSFAGGQPQHF
once | TRBD2 | TRBJ2-7 | TRBV29-1 | TGCAGCGTTGTGGGAGGGGCCGAGCAGTACTTC | CSVVGGAEQYF
- | TRBD1 | TRBJ2-3 | TRBV9 | TGTGCCAGCAGCGTAGGGGACAGGAACACAGATACGCAGTATTTT | CASSVGDRNTDTQYF
- | TRBD1 | TRBJ1-5 | TRBV27 | TGTGCCAGCAGTGTGACAGGGGAATGGCGCAATCAGCCCCAGCATTTT | CASSVTGEWRNQPQHF
once | - | TRBJ1-1 | TRBV7-8 | TGTGCCAGCAGCCTAAAATTTAACACTGAAGCTTTCTTT | CASSLKFNTEAFF
- | TRBD1 | TRBJ1-5 | TRBV2 | TGTGCCAGCAGCGGGACAGGGATCCAGCCCCAGCATTTT | CASSGTGIQPQHF
- | - | TRBJ1-3 | TRBV9 | TGTGCCAGCAGCGTAGAGATAGGGGACTCTGGAAACACCATATATTTT | CASSVEIGDSGNTIYF
- | - | TRBJ2-1 | TRBV5-1 | TGCGCCAGCAGCGTCGCAGTCAATCCGTGGGATGAGCAGTTCTTC | CASSVAVNPWDEQFF
- | - | TRBJ2-5 | TRBV30 | TGTGCCTGGAGTGTACTTCAGGGGCGGGAGACCCAGTACTTC | CAWSVLQGRETQYF
- | - | TRBJ2-7 | TRBV5-6 | TGTGCCAGCAGCACTCGGACCGATCCTATGGAGCAGTACTTC | CASSTRTDPMEQYF
- | - | TRBJ1-2 | TRBV6-5 | TGTGCCAGCGCTTCCTCCGGGGCTAACTATGGCTACACCTTC | CASASSGANYGYTF
- | - | TRBJ2-1 | TRBV7-8 | TGTGCCAGCAGCGTGACACGGCGATACAATGAGCAGTTCTTC | CASSVTRRYNEQFF